The rows below give T cell receptor beta chains drawn from one sample of a study of response to subunit inactivated influenza vaccine. MiXCR, applied by TCRdb to the RT-PCR reads, yields one record per CDR3 protein. The table records some 500,000 distinct CDR3 sequences, approximately 13% of them present only once. The sequencing used PBMCs from blood, collected 40 to 50 days after vaccination. The origin of the receptors is a man between 45 and 60 years old who received an inactivated influenza vaccine. The CDR3 runs from the conserved cysteine through the conserved F or W.

TRBJ2-7,TRBV2,CASSESRGQGEQYF
TRBJ2-3,TRBV12-3/TRBV12-4,CASTPGLVTDTQYF
TRBJ2-3,TRBV3-1,CASSPYGTSGVDTQYF
TRBJ2-5,TRBV10-2,CASSEPSTTGRQETQYF
TRBJ2-7,TRBV12-1,CASSFTSGPPYEQYF
TRBJ2-1,TRBV28,CASSLFAQENNEQFF
TRBJ2-1,TRBV7-7,CASSLALTSYNEQFF
TRBJ2-7,TRBV9,CASSREPGTGRSEQYF
TRBJ2-2,TRBV5-8,CASSLRQHTGELFF
TRBJ2-3,TRBV29-1,CSVSGRASSTDTQYF
TRBJ2-3,TRBV12-3/TRBV12-4,CASSLYPRGDDTDTQYF
TRBJ2-7,TRBV18,CASSPAPTAGYEQYF
TRBJ2-1,TRBV12-3/TRBV12-4,CASSQGLAGVLLDEQFF
TRBJ2-7,TRBV11-2,CASSFRQGASGRHSYEQYF
TRBJ2-1,TRBV2,CASSERAGGSNEQFF
TRBJ2-1,TRBV2,CASRTDPGSYNEQFF
TRBJ1-5,TRBV7-2,CASSLAPGMLGQPQHF
TRBJ2-4,TRBV7-9,CASSPNPGQRQSIQYF
TRBJ1-3,TRBV4-1,CASSHGQGRAVYF
TRBJ2-2,TRBV7-6,CASSLNGGSNTGELFF
TRBJ2-7,TRBV28,CASSLSAGNSYEQYF
TRBJ2-5,TRBV5-1,CASSLWTGVETQYF
TRBJ2-5,TRBV28,CASVGQETQYF
TRBJ2-7,TRBV20-1,CSARNDLGLFTHYEQYF
TRBJ2-6,TRBV5-6,CASSSPRDRASGANVLTF
TRBJ2-1,TRBV24-1,CATSDFPSGDSSYNEQFF
TRBJ2-7,TRBV12-3/TRBV12-4,CASSLAFGGRRYF
TRBJ2-1,TRBV7-9,CASSVQGGTYNEQFF
TRBJ2-5,TRBV12-3/TRBV12-4,CASRVRGGETQYF
TRBJ1-2,TRBV7-2,CASSLATGSNYGYTF
TRBJ2-1,TRBV29-1,CSVDGGRSYNEQFF
TRBJ1-5,TRBV7-8,CASSFASINQPQHF
TRBJ2-2,TRBV7-8,CASSFRGQKRTGELFF
TRBJ2-1,TRBV11-1,CASRYLTVTSGTANEQFF
TRBJ2-7,TRBV5-5,CASSSPGFQPLREQYF
TRBJ1-1,TRBV4-3,CASSQEGRGWRTEAFF
TRBJ2-7,TRBV24-1,CATSDGGALDYEQYF
TRBJ1-1,TRBV12-3/TRBV12-4,CASSLPGNTEAFF
TRBJ1-1,TRBV7-2,CASSLKGRTEAFF
TRBJ1-6,TRBV5-4,CASSPGRPPSPLHF
TRBJ2-3,TRBV9,CASSVSLPQDTQYF
TRBJ2-3,TRBV2,CASTPIDTQYF
TRBJ2-2,TRBV20-1,CSVPPRAGGATGELFF
TRBJ2-1,TRBV2,CASSEIAPVNEQFF
TRBJ2-7,TRBV5-1,CASRSSSYEQYF
TRBJ2-2,TRBV24-1,CATSDRDYRAGELFF
TRBJ2-2,TRBV5-1,CASSGFLSAGELFF
TRBJ2-1,TRBV29-1,CSGGEARNEQFF
TRBJ2-7,TRBV10-3,CAISSGTHEQYF
TRBJ2-5,TRBV27,CASSRTGWETQYF
TRBJ2-1,TRBV6-5,CASSYSFSGSSYNEQFF